A few counts support the clone carrying this T cell receptor beta chain. Its antigen is not known. The CDR3 has 15 residues. CDR1 and CDR2 from the germline V gene are SGHNT and YYREEE (reference sequence). Trimming removed 4 bases from V and 3 bases from J; junction bases left unmatched: 8. This sample stems from a study of human T cells and chemical hapten exposure. Study-wide context: Scalp application of diphenylcyclopropenone was performed weekly in patients across the entire approximately 23-week study. Study-wide findings and caveats: The number of TCRs above 1 in 1000 frequency did not change after DPC sensitization.

In the source study's methods: A typical sample had roughly 96,000 TCRs, with roughly 23,224 to 690,600 overall. Each CDR3 protein is one row after TCRdb ran MiXCR on the RACE reads. The V and J calls were not made by the authors but by TCRdb's processing. This table has about 160,000 distinct CDR3 sequences, around a quarter appearing once. The time point here: patch test 3, about 24 weeks after DPC sensitization. The treatment is: therapeutic diphenylcyclopropenone sensitization with weekly scalp DPC. The drawing of blood occurred before each patch test was applied. This sample comprised whole blood, obtained in connection with sensitization to the hapten diphenylcyclopropenone (DPC). This TCR was recovered from a woman between 18 and 29 years old with alopecia areata. Some clones in this sample may be carry-over from other donors' samples. The V call is TRBV5-4, the J call TRBJ2-5, with TRBD1 matching over 8 bases. The CDR3 protein is CASSRIGTGEETQYF. CDR3 DNA: TGTGCCAGCAGCCGAATAGGGACAGGCGAAGAGACCCAGTACTTC.